This TCR beta chain was profiled in a study of CD8+ T cells in alopecia areata. Overall study context: Twice daily, treated patients received 5 to 10 mg of oral tofacitinib. Findings of the study overall: Affected scalp, especially in alopecia totalis/universalis, had a higher clonality than normal scalp did. Scalp sample data also include resident alphabeta T cells from normal skin.

It was from PBMCs that CD4+ and CD8+ T cells were sorted. Germline CDR1 GTSNPN, CDR2 SVGIG (reference sequence). The CDR3 is 15 amino acids. Trimming removed 0 bases from V and 2 bases from J; junction bases left unmatched: 6. Comment on this clone: Its antigen remains unidentified.

Extraction of RNA preceded its reverse transcription into cDNA, which served as the sequencing template. Produced via immunoSEQ multiplex PCR; TCRdb's table is partial and in-frame only. In the table there are almost 250,000 clones, under 80% of which are singletons. This clonotype was obtained from a human donor with alopecia areata. The rearrangement links TRBV30 to TRBJ1-2; 7 positions match TRBD1. Here the sequenced sample was CD4+ T cells sorted from blood, taken at week 0. The CDR3 protein is CAWSVKGAQNYGYTF. CDR3 bases: TGTGCCTGGAGTGTCAAGGGGGCGCAGAACTATGGCTACACCTTC.